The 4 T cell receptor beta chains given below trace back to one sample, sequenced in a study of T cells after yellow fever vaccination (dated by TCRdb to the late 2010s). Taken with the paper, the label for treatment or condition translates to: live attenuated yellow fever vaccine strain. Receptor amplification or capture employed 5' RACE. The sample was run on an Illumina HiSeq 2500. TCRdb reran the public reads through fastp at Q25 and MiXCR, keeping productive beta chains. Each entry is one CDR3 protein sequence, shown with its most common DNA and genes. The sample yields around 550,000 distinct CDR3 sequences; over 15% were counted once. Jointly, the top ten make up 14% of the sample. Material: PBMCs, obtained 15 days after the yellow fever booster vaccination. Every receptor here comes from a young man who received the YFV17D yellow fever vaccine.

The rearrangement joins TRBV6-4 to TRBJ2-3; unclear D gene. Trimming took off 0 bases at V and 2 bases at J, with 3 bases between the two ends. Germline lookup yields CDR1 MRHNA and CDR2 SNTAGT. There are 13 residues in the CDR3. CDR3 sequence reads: CASSDSDTDTQYF. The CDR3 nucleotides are TGTGCCAGCAGTGACTCGGACACAGATACGCAGTATTTT.

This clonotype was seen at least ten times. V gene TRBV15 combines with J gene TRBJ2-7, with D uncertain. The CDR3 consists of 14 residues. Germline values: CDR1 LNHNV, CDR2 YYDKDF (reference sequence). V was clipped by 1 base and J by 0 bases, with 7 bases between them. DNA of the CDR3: TGTGCCACCAGCAGAGTGCGGAGCTCCTACGAGCAGTACTTC. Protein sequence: CATSRVRSSYEQYF. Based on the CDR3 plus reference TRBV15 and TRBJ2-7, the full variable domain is DAMVIQNPRYQVTQFGKPVTLSCSQTLNHNVMYWYQQKSSQAPKLLFHYYDKDFNNEADTPDNFQSRRPNTSFCFLDIRSPGLGDTAMYLCATSRVRSSYEQYFGPGTRLTVT.

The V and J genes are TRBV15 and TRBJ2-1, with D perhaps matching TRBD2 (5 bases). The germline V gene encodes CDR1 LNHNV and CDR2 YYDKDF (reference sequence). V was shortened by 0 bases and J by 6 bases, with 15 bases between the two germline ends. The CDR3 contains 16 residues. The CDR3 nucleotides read TGTGCCACCAGCAGAGATCCGCTAGCTAGAAGCAATGAGCAGTTCTTC. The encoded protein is CATSRDPLARSNEQFF.

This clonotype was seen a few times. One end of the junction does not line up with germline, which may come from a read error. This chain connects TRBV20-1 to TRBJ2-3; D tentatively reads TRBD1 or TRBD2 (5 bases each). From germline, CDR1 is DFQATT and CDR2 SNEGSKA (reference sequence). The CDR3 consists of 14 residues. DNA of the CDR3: TGCAGTGCTAGTGGGACGGGGAGCACAGTTACGCAGTATTTT. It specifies CSASGTGSTVTQYF.